The 8 T cell receptor beta chains in this list originate from one sample, sequenced in a study of blood T cell repertoires in COVID-19. Clones were read by immunoSEQ multiplex PCR, and TCRdb kept only the in-frame ones, dropping some. The repertoire includes approximately 300,000 clones, just under 90% of them detected once, and less than 2% sits in the top ten. Sequences were obtained from peripheral blood. The receptors were sampled from a woman aged 25 to 45 with COVID-19, enrolled during active disease.

The CDR3 protein is CASSPAGTGNEKLFF. The CDR3 nucleotides are TGTGCCAGTAGCCCAGCCGGGACTGGTAATGAAAAACTGTTTTTT. V and J are TRBV19 and TRBJ1-4; D possibly corresponds to TRBD1 (5 bases). The germline V and J ends were trimmed by 6 bases and 4 bases, with 15 bases remaining between them. The CDR3 sequence is 15 residues long. Germline assignment: CDR1 LNHDA and CDR2 SQIVND (reference sequence).

The chain has TRBV15 and TRBJ2-3, with 11 bases that match TRBD2. CDR1 and CDR2 from the germline V gene are LNHNV and YYDKDF (reference sequence). The CDR3 runs 16 residues. Trimming removed 3 bases from V and 3 bases from J; junction bases left unmatched: 5. CDR3 residues: CATSRTLAGGTDTQYF. The CDR3 DNA is TGTGCCACCAGCAGGACCTTAGCGGGGGGGACAGATACGCAGTATTTT.

The rearrangement links TRBV6-5 to TRBJ1-1; possibly TRBD1 for D (5 bases). V was cut by 6 bases and J by 10 bases, with 21 bases left in between. The CDR3 has 14 amino acids. Germline CDR1 is MNHEY and CDR2 is SVGAGI. CDR3 amino acids: CASSNMEVRGGAFF. The DNA for the CDR3 is TGTGCCAGCAGCAATATGGAGGTCCGGGGGGGAGCTTTCTTT.

The chain is built from TRBV28 and TRBJ1-2; 9 bases line up with TRBD1. V dropped 6 bases and J dropped 8; count of bases not matched to a gene: 16. Germline-derived CDR1 and CDR2 are MDHEN and SYDVKM. The CDR3 covers 16 residues. As DNA, the CDR3 is TGTGCCAGCAGCCCACCGGGACAGGGATCTCTATGGGGCTACACCTTC. It encodes CASSPPGQGSLWGYTF.

This CDR3 reads CASGLVPGQNYGYTF. CDR3 sequence (DNA): TGTGCTAGTGGTTTGGTACCGGGACAGAACTATGGCTACACCTTC. The chain has TRBV12-5 and TRBJ1-2, with 7 bases matching TRBD1. The CDR3 spans 15 residues. Trimming removed 0 bases from V and 2 bases from J; junction bases left unmatched: 3. The germline CDR1 and CDR2 sequences are LGHNT and FRNRAP. Filled out from reference TRBV12-5 and TRBJ1-2, the complete variable domain reads DARVTQTPRHKVTEMGQEVTMRCQPILGHNTVFWYRQTMMQGLELLAYFRNRAPLDDSGMPKDRFSAEMPDATLATLKIQPSEPRDSAVYFCASGLVPGQNYGYTFGSGTRLTVV.

The CDR3 reads CATSRPPRGNTEAFF. The CDR3 coding sequence is TGTGCCACCAGCAGACCTCCCCGGGGGAACACTGAAGCTTTCTTT. V and J are TRBV15 and TRBJ1-1, with no clear D. CDR3 length: 15 amino acids. Trimming cost V 2 bases and J 1 base, with 11 bases left between them. Germline assignment: CDR1 LNHNV and CDR2 YYDKDF (reference sequence).

This chain connects TRBV4-3 to TRBJ1-3, with 7 bases aligning to TRBD1. The V and J ends lost 4 bases and 8 bases, in that order; junction bases with no gene match: 11. The CDR3 loop spans 15 amino acids. CDR1 and CDR2 from the germline V gene are LGHNA and YSLEER. CDR3 amino acids: CASSRDRARGDTIYF. The CDR3 bases are TGCGCCAGCAGCCGAGACAGGGCGCGGGGGGACACCATATATTTT.

The chain employs TRBV5-6 and TRBJ2-7; maybe TRBD2 (7 bases). CDR3 length: 15 amino acids. The germline gives CDR1 SGHDT, CDR2 YYEEEE. V was pared by 2 bases and J by 3 bases, with 15 bases between. CDR3 sequence: CASSFAAGAHYEQYF. The DNA of the CDR3 is TGTGCCAGCAGCTTCGCCGCGGGGGCCCACTACGAGCAGTACTTC.